The clone carrying this T cell receptor beta chain was found many times. In germline, CDR1 is SQVTM, CDR2 ANQGSEA. Trimming took off 4 bases at V and 1 base at J, with 7 bases between the two ends. The CDR3 is made up of 12 amino acids. The entry originates in a study of blood T cells in healthy people across ages. PCR was performed a second time for roughly 6 to 12 cycles using a sample-barcoded 5' primer and a J-beta primer mix. TCRdb redid the calling of the 5' RACE reads with MiXCR, one entry per CDR3 protein. The profile covers 1 million or so distinct CDR3 sequences, with approximately 25% appearing a single time and about 0.72% taken by the ten largest. This same sample was also part of a study on T cells of mothers and their children.

The V gene is TRBV29-1, the J gene TRBJ1-1; D call uncertain. Sequencing was performed on blood. The sequence was obtained from a girl aged 2 to 9 in good health. The CDR3 region has the DNA TGCAGCGTTGTTTCAGGGAACACTGAAGCTTTCTTT. Its protein product is CSVVSGNTEAFF. Combining the CDR3 with reference TRBV29-1 and TRBJ1-1 gives the whole variable domain SAVISQKPSRDICQRGTSLTIQCQVDSQVTMMFWYRQQPGQSLTLIATANQGSEATYESGFVIDKFPISRPNLTFSTLTVSNMSPEDSSIYLCSVVSGNTEAFFGQGTRLTVV.